This entry lists 13 T cell receptor beta chains sequenced from one sample in a study of T cells in Graves' hyperthyroidism and ophthalmopathy. What was amplified from RNA transcripts were TCR beta CDR3 regions. Researchers ran a first-round RT-PCR on the TCR CDR3 using the HTBI primer set. From the multiplex PCR reads, TCRdb called clonotypes with MiXCR, one entry per CDR3 protein. The table has about 400,000 distinct CDR3 sequences, around 16% seen once; the top ten hold 25% to 30%. Sequenced sample: blood. The receptor set was obtained from a woman aged 18-29 years with Graves' hyperthyroidism that later progressed to Graves' ophthalmopathy.

Many counts were recorded for this clonotype. The genes are TRBV27 and TRBJ1-3, with a weak D call TRBD1 (5 bases). The CDR3 loop spans 15 amino acids. Trimming shortened V by 3 bases and J by 0 bases, and 9 bases separated the two germline ends. Germline CDR1 MNHEY, CDR2 SMNVEV (reference sequence). The CDR3 reads CASSFLQGSGNTIYF. CDR3 DNA sequence: TGTGCCAGCAGTTTCCTCCAGGGCTCTGGAAACACCATATATTTT.

The chain employs TRBV3-1 and TRBJ2-2; the D gene could be TRBD1 or TRBD2 (5 bases each). With 5 bases removed from V and 5 bases from J, the gap between germline ends came to 15 bases. The CDR3 length is 15 residues. Germline assignment: CDR1 LGHDT and CDR2 YNNKEL (reference sequence). DNA for the CDR3: TGTGCCAGCAGCTGGTCCGGGACCGAAACCGGGGAGCTGTTTTTT. It encodes CASSWSGTETGELFF.

A remark on this clonotype: This may come from a read error, since a much larger clone is one base off. J is TRBJ2-1 and V is TRBV5-6, with D unresolved. Looked up from germline, CDR1 is SGHDT and CDR2 is YYEEEE. The CDR3 length is 14 residues. In nucleotides, the CDR3 is TGTGCCAGCAGCTTGGGCCAGTACTACAATGGGCAGTTCTTC. It specifies CASSLGQYYNGQFF.

This clonotype has ten or more counts. The chain carries TRBV28 and TRBJ2-3, with D possibly matching TRBD2 (6 bases). The V gene lost 1 base and the J gene lost 0 bases, with 14 bases spanning the gap. Germline CDR1 and CDR2: MDHEN and SYDVKM. This CDR3 is 17 amino acids long. The CDR3 DNA reads as TGTGCCAGCAGTTTATTTGCGGGACGGCTTAGCACAGATACGCAGTATTTT. Translating gives CASSLFAGRLSTDTQYF.

This clonotype was counted between two and nine times. The chain uses TRBV7-2 and TRBJ2-7, with 15 bases identical to TRBD2. CDR1 and CDR2 from the germline V gene are SGHTA and FQGNSA. The V and J ends lost 1 base and 2 bases, in that order; junction bases with no gene match: 3. The CDR3 consists of 17 residues. In nucleotides, the CDR3 is TGTGCCAGCAGCTTAGGGACTAGCGGGAGGGTCGCCTACGAGCAGTACTTC. Protein: CASSLGTSGRVAYEQYF.

This clonotype turned up a few times. One junction end disagrees with the germline gene, perhaps due to a read error. The V call is TRBV19, the J call TRBJ2-1; 9 nucleotides align to TRBD1. Per germline, CDR1 LNHDA and CDR2 SQIVND (reference sequence). The CDR3 length is 15 residues. CDR3 loop: CASSLDSDRGIEQFF. CDR3 sequence (DNA): TGTGCCAGTAGTCTAGATTCGGACAGGGGTATTGAGCAGTTCTTC.

The DNA for the CDR3 is TGCAGCGCCTTACTCATATACAATGAGCAGTTCTTC. This gives the protein CSALLIYNEQFF. The chain combines TRBV29-1 with TRBJ2-1, with D uncertain. From germline, CDR1 is SQVTM and CDR2 ANQGSEA. The V gene lost 7 bases and the J gene lost 4 bases, with 11 bases spanning the gap. The CDR3 is 12 amino acids.

With regard to this clonotype: One end of the junction fails to match germline, which may point to a read error. The chain couples TRBV4-2 to TRBJ1-1, with D unresolved. Germline loops: CDR1 LGHNA, CDR2 YNFKEQ. The CDR3 totals 14 residues. As DNA, the CDR3 is TGTGTCAGCACCCTAACCGCAGATAACACTGAAGCTTTCTTT. Translation gives CVSTLTADNTEAFF.

Comments on this clonotype: A much larger clone differs from this one at a single base, so this may be a read error. V usage is TRBV3-1 and J usage is TRBJ1-6; TRBD1 matches at 7 bases. CDR1 and CDR2 (germline): LGHDT, YNNKEL (reference sequence). The CDR3 totals 15 residues. As DNA, the CDR3 is TGTGCCGGCAGTGGGCGGACAGGCCCTAATTCACCCCTCCACTTT. Protein: CAGSGRTGPNSPLHF. The whole variable domain, filled in from reference TRBV3-1 and TRBJ1-6, reads DTAVSQTPKYLVTQMGNDKSIKCEQNLGHDTMYWYKQDSKKFLKIMFSYNNKELIINETVPNRFSPKSPDKAHLNLHINSLELGDSAVYFCAGSGRTGPNSPLHFGNGTRLTVT.

The table lists this clonotype with a count of one. A much more abundant neighbour one base away suggests this may be a read error. The rearrangement links TRBV28 to TRBJ2-1; 8 bases map to TRBD2. The CDR3 is 17 residues long. V dropped 5 bases and J dropped 4; count of bases not matched to a gene: 13. From germline, CDR1 is MDHEN and CDR2 SYDVKM. The CDR3 is CASSTRGAGGLYNEQFF. CDR3 sequence (DNA): TGTGCCAGCAGTACCCGGGGGGCGGGAGGTTTGTACAATGAGCAGTTCTTC.

This clonotype came up a few times. V gene TRBV6-1 combines with J gene TRBJ1-1; the D is unclear. V was pared by 7 bases and J by 0 bases, with 9 bases between. CDR3 size: 13 residues. Germline CDR1 and CDR2: MNHNS and SASEGT. This CDR3 reads CASKWELNTEAFF. The DNA for the CDR3 is TGTGCCAGCAAATGGGAATTGAACACTGAAGCTTTCTTT.

The sample holds many counts of this clonotype. The V gene is TRBV2, the J gene TRBJ1-1; 8 bases match TRBD1. Germline V lookup: CDR1 SNHLY, CDR2 FYNNEI. CDR3 length: 15 amino acids. After removal of 4 bases from V and 4 bases from J, the junction contained 8 bases not matched to a gene. Here the CDR3 reads CASSGTGTGGTEAFF. The CDR3 coding sequence is TGTGCCAGCAGTGGGACAGGGACCGGTGGCACTGAAGCTTTCTTT.

This clonotype was counted many times. The rearrangement links TRBV20-1 to TRBJ2-3; 13 nucleotides align to TRBD2. The V and J ends lost 7 bases and 5 bases, in that order; junction bases with no gene match: 12. Germline CDR1 DFQATT, CDR2 SNEGSKA (reference sequence). CDR3 length: 16 residues. DNA of the CDR3: TGCAGTGTCTGGACTAGCGGGAGTGGGGCTGTAGATACGCAGTATTTT. Residues: CSVWTSGSGAVDTQYF.